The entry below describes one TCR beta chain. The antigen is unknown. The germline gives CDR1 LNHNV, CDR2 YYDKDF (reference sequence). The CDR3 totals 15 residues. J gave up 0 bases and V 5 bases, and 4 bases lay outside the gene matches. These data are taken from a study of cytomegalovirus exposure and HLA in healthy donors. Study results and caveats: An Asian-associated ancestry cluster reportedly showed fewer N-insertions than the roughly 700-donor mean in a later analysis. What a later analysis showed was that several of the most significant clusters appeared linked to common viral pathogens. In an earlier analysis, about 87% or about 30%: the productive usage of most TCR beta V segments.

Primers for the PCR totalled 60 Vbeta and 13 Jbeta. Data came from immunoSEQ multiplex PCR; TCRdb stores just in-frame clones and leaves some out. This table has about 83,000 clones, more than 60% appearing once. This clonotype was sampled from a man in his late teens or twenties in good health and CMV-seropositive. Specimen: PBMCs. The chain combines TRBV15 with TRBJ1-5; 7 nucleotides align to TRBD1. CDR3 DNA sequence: TGTGCCACCAGCTGGGACAGAGCTAGCAATCAGCCCCAGCATTTT. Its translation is CATSWDRASNQPQHF.